A selection of T cell receptor beta chains follows, all from one sample in a study of radiotherapy plus CTLA-4 blockade in lung cancer. Some clones are missing from TCRdb's copy, which holds only in-frame ones; the method was immunoSEQ multiplex PCR. The table includes about 62,000 clones, 65% to 85% detected once. Sequences were derived from peripheral blood, sampled from a patient treated with radiotherapy plus ipilimumab. The receptors stem from a human donor with non-small cell lung cancer who had a complete response to radiotherapy plus ipilimumab. Both conserved end residues are part of each CDR3. A D gene is named only where the DNA matches it firmly. Clone size is given for some rows only: seen once, a few or many times, or a class if the clone is expanded.

TRBJ1-2 few TRBV6-1 NA CASSPLEGSGYTF TGTGCCAGCAGCCCCCTGGAGGGTTCTGGCTACACCTTC
TRBJ1-6 NA TRBV6-5 TRBD1 CASRRQGEGSPLHF TGTGCCAGCAGGAGACAGGGGGAAGGGTCACCCCTCCACTTT
TRBJ1-1 NA TRBV7-6 TRBD1 CASSLGQGAVSEAFF TGTGCCAGCAGCTTAGGACAGGGGGCGGTGTCTGAAGCTTTCTTT
TRBJ2-3 NA TRBV11-3 TRBD1 CASSFGQGGLHTQYF TGTGCCAGCAGCTTTGGACAGGGTGGTTTACATACGCAGTATTTT
TRBJ2-1 few TRBV4-2 TRBD2 CASSQMGRFGTSGRLNEQFF TGTGCCAGCAGCCAAATGGGCCGATTTGGGACTAGCGGGAGACTCAATGAGCAGTTCTTC
TRBJ2-6 NA TRBV5-6 TRBD1 CASRPGTGSSGANVLTF TGTGCCAGCAGACCCGGGACAGGTTCCTCTGGGGCCAACGTCCTGACTTTC
TRBJ2-7 NA TRBV29-1 TRBD2 CSVPGGAGEQYF TGCAGCGTACCGGGAGGTGCGGGCGAGCAGTACTTC
TRBJ1-1 NA TRBV6-1 NA CASSGGGNTEAFF TGTGCCAGCTCCGGGGGTGGGAACACTGAAGCTTTCTTT
TRBJ2-1 NA TRBV29-1 NA CSVEGSGFAYNEQFF TGCAGCGTTGAAGGCAGCGGGTTCGCCTACAATGAGCAGTTCTTC
TRBJ2-7 NA TRBV2 TRBD2 CASSAWPSGFYEQYF TGTGCCAGCAGTGCATGGCCTAGCGGCTTCTACGAGCAGTACTTC
TRBJ2-7 NA TRBV6-6 TRBD1 CASSYSGGGSYEQYF TGTGCCAGCAGTTACTCAGGGGGCGGCTCCTACGAGCAGTACTTC
TRBJ1-3 NA TRBV27 TRBD1 CASSSQGPMGSGNTIYF TGTGCCAGCAGTTCACAGGGGCCTATGGGATCTGGAAACACCATATATTTT
TRBJ2-7 few TRBV28 NA CASSLAAGEQYF TGTGCCAGCAGTTTAGCGGCAGGGGAGCAGTACTTC
TRBJ2-1 NA TRBV7-2 NA CASRLRVFWDEQFF TGTGCCAGCAGACTCAGGGTCTTTTGGGATGAGCAGTTCTTC
TRBJ1-4 NA TRBV25-1 TRBD1 CASSESSGTAEKLFF TGTGCCAGCAGTGAATCCTCCGGGACAGCTGAAAAACTGTTTTTT
TRBJ1-6 NA TRBV6-1 TRBD1 CASSEKGTANSPLHF TGTGCCAGCAGTGAAAAGGGGACAGCTAATTCACCCCTCCACTTT
TRBJ1-2 NA TRBV6-1 NA CAGGRYLYGYTF TGTGCCGGCGGCCGCTATCTTTATGGCTACACCTTC
TRBJ1-2 NA TRBV28 NA CASSSRGTSVGYTF TGTGCCAGCAGCAGTCGGGGGACCTCCGTAGGCTACACCTTC
TRBJ2-2 few TRBV9 TRBD1 CASSVVGTGGELFF TGTGCCAGCAGCGTAGTCGGGACAGGGGGGGAGCTGTTTTTT
TRBJ2-7 NA TRBV29-1 TRBD2 CSASFRRPGLAGDSTYEQYF TGCAGCGCCTCGTTCCGGAGACCGGGACTAGCGGGAGACTCGACCTACGAGCAGTACTTC
TRBJ2-5 NA TRBV5-4 NA CASSPPGGETQYF TGTGCCAGCAGCCCCCCCGGCGGGGAGACCCAGTACTTC
TRBJ2-7 NA TRBV7-2 NA CATGGTVYEQYF TGTGCGACTGGGGGGACGGTTTACGAGCAGTACTTC
TRBJ1-1 NA TRBV28 NA CASTMNTEAFF TGTGCCAGCACCATGAACACTGAAGCTTTCTTT
TRBJ1-1 NA TRBV19 TRBD1 CASSIQGAAKGTEAFF TGTGCCAGTAGTATACAGGGGGCGGCAAAAGGCACTGAAGCTTTCTTT
TRBJ2-3 NA TRBV9 TRBD2 CASSVAPGGGAGGDTQYF TGTGCCAGCAGCGTAGCCCCAGGCGGGGGGGCTGGGGGAGATACGCAGTATTTT
TRBJ2-7 NA TRBV6-5 TRBD2 CASSLISGVSSYEQYF TGTGCCAGCAGTTTAATTAGCGGGGTTAGCTCCTACGAGCAGTACTTC
TRBJ1-2 NA TRBV6-5 TRBD1 CASSSGTGVAGYTF TGTGCCAGCAGCTCCGGGACAGGGGTTGCCGGCTACACCTTC
TRBJ2-6 once TRBV19 NA CASSIRQGGTGANVLTF TGTGCCAGTAGTATAAGACAGGGAGGTACTGGGGCCAACGTCCTGACTTTC